This section outlines one TCR beta chain sequence together with its context. A junction boundary mismatches the germline segment, possibly from a read error. This sample stems from a study of blood T cell repertoires in COVID-19. In the study overall: Sites across the United States, Italy and Spain contributed samples from acute and convalescent COVID-19. The cDNA or gDNA used as material had been derived from T cells, B-cell-depleted T cells, or PBMCs.

Germline CDR1 reads SGHVS; CDR2 reads FNYEAQ. The CDR3 contains 16 residues. Original processing methods: From reference gene primer amplification, estimates of nucleated cell counts were derived. Measured with immunoSEQ multiplex PCR; TCRdb has only the in-frame clones, and not every one. V and J calls and clone size are copied from that table; D and trimming were computed from the DNA. Of 55,000 to 70,000 clones in the sample, less than 90% are singletons; the top ten hold roughly 8%. The chain combines TRBV7-6 with TRBJ1-1, with D possibly TRBD1 on 5 matching bases. This TCR came from a woman aged 70 to 79 with active COVID-19. Material for sequencing was peripheral blood. CDR3 sequence: CASSLRAGKVKTEAFF. CDR3 in DNA: TGTGCCAGCAGCTTACGGGCAGGGAAAGTGAAAACTGAAGCTTTCTTT.